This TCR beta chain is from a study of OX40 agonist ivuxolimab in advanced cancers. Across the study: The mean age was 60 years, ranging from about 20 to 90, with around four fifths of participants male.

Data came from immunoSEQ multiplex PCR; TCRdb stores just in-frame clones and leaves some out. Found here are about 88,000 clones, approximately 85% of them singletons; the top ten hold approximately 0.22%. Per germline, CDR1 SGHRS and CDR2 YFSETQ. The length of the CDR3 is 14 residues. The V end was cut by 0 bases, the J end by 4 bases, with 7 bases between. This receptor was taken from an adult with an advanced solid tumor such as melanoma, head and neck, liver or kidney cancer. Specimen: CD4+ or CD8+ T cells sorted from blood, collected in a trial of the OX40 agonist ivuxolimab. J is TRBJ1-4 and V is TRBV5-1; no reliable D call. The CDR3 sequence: CASSLGGFNEKLFF. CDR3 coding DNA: TGCGCCAGCAGCTTGGGGGGTTTTAATGAAAAACTGTTTTTT.